Shown below are 32 T cell receptor beta chains from a single sample sequenced in a study of blood T cell repertoires in COVID-19. Assay: immunoSEQ multiplex PCR; the TCRdb copy retains only in-frame clones and omits some. The sample contains approximately 100,000 clones, roughly 80% of which appear only once. Material: peripheral blood. All receptors come from a man between 65 and 80 years old with active or convalescent COVID-19.

The chain links TRBV27 to TRBJ1-2, with 8 bases matching TRBD1. The CDR3 is 14 amino acids. CDR1 and CDR2 (germline): MNHEY, SMNVEV (reference sequence). The V gene end was trimmed by 4 bases and the J gene end by 1 base; junction bases not matched to a gene: 2. The chain's CDR3 is CASSYRGNNYGYTF. The DNA of the CDR3 is TGTGCCAGCAGTTACAGGGGGAATAACTATGGCTACACCTTC.

The chain links TRBV6-6 to TRBJ2-3, with 8 bases identical to TRBD1. The germline V gene encodes CDR1 MNHNY and CDR2 SVGAGI (reference sequence). Losses at the gene ends were 6 bases for V and 1 base for J; bases not matched to a gene: 3. CDR3 length equals 14 residues. The chain's CDR3 is CASRLGQGTDTQYF. CDR3 coding DNA: TGTGCCAGCAGATTGGGACAGGGCACAGATACGCAGTATTTT.

There are a few counts of this clone. The chain links TRBV5-1 to TRBJ2-6, with a weak D call TRBD2 (6 bases). From germline, CDR1 is SGHRS and CDR2 YFSETQ. The CDR3 totals 17 residues. With 2 bases removed from V and 2 bases from J, the gap between germline ends came to 14 bases. This CDR3 reads CASSLTSPRAGANVLTF. The CDR3 DNA sequence: TGCGCCAGCAGCTTAACTAGCCCCAGGGCTGGGGCCAACGTCCTGACTTTC.

V usage is TRBV21-1 and J usage is TRBJ1-2; TRBD1, the table's D call, was not compared with the DNA. TRBV21-1 is a pseudogene locus. This CDR3 spans 12 amino acids. The CDR3 region is CASRGQENGYTF. CDR3 nucleotides: TGTGCCAGCAGGGGACAAGAGAATGGCTACACCTTC.

This chain uses TRBV6-2 or TRBV6-3 with TRBJ2-3; 8 bases align to TRBD2. CDR1 is MNHEY and CDR2 is SVGEGT in the germline V gene. The V gene end was trimmed by 5 bases and the J gene end by 2 bases; junction bases not matched to a gene: 12. There are 17 residues in the CDR3. This CDR3 is CASSQFPGLVVTDTQYF. CDR3 sequence (DNA): TGTGCCAGCAGTCAATTTCCGGGACTAGTTGTCACAGATACGCAGTATTTT.

V and J are TRBV5-1 and TRBJ1-1, with a possible D match to TRBD1 (6 bases). V was cut by 4 bases and J by 0 bases, with 13 bases left in between. The CDR3 totals 15 residues. Germline CDR1 SGHRS, CDR2 YFSETQ. The CDR3 here is CASSDQGNLNTEAFF. The DNA for the CDR3 is TGCGCCAGCAGCGATCAGGGGAATCTGAACACTGAAGCTTTCTTT.

The chain has TRBV5-5 and TRBJ1-2; D is possibly TRBD1 (6 bases). The V end was cut by 0 bases, the J end by 6 bases, with 6 bases between. This CDR3 spans 12 amino acids. Germline CDR1 and CDR2: SGHKS and YYEKEE (reference sequence). The CDR3 sequence: CASSLDRDGYTF. The DNA of the CDR3 is TGTGCCAGCAGCTTGGACAGGGATGGCTACACCTTC.

The rearrangement joins TRBV6-1 to TRBJ1-1, with 11 bases matching TRBD1. The V and J ends lost 3 bases and 5 bases, in that order; junction bases with no gene match: 2. Germline V lookup: CDR1 MNHNS, CDR2 SASEGT. This CDR3 has 14 residues. The CDR3 DNA sequence: TGTGCCAGCAGTGACGGGACAGGGGGAACTGAAGCTTTCTTT. Amino acids: CASSDGTGGTEAFF.

The gene calls are TRBV18 and TRBJ1-3, with a possible D match to TRBD1 (6 bases). The germline V gene encodes CDR1 KGHSH and CDR2 LQKENI. V lost 6 bases and J lost 0, with 15 bases in between. This CDR3 has 16 amino acids. CDR3 coding DNA: TGTGCCAGCTCCACATCGCAGGGGATCTCTGGAAACACCATATATTTT. Protein product: CASSTSQGISGNTIYF.

In this sample, this clone turned up once. This chain joins TRBV24-1 and TRBJ2-3, with a weak D call TRBD2 (6 bases). Per germline, CDR1 KGHDR and CDR2 SFDVKD. V was clipped by 1 base and J by 0 bases, with 10 bases between them. This CDR3 contains 16 residues. The CDR3: CATSDFTGVSTDTQYF. As DNA, the CDR3 is TGTGCCACCAGTGATTTTACGGGGGTTAGCACAGATACGCAGTATTTT.

V is TRBV30 and J is TRBJ1-2; D might be TRBD1 (5 bases). V was cut by 7 bases and J by 1 base, with 10 bases left in between. CDR3 size: 12 residues. Germline V gives CDR1 GTSNPN, CDR2 SVGIG (reference sequence). Written as DNA, the CDR3 is TGTGCCTTGCCAGGGCTTAACTATGGCTACACCTTC. Translation: CALPGLNYGYTF. Variable domain in full (rest from reference TRBV30 and TRBJ1-2): SQTIHQWPATLVQPVGSPLSLECTVEGTSNPNLYWYRQAAGRGLQLLFYSVGIGQISSEVPQNLSASRPQDRQFILSSKKLLLSDSGFYLCALPGLNYGYTFGSGTRLTVV.

This chain connects TRBV6-5 to TRBJ2-7, with TRBD1 matching over 10 bases. In germline, CDR1 is MNHEY, CDR2 SVGAGI. Trimming cost V 8 bases and J 2 bases; bases outside gene matches: 3. CDR3 length equals 13 residues. The DNA of the CDR3 is TGTGCCAGCGACAGGGGGCCCCCCTACGAGCAGTACTTC. Translating it yields CASDRGPPYEQYF.

This clone was seen only once. In DNA, the CDR3 is TGTGCCAGCAGCTTGAGGTCAGGGGTTACATACAATGAGCAGTTCTTC. Translating it yields CASSLRSGVTYNEQFF. The chain has TRBV5-4 and TRBJ2-1; D is possibly TRBD1 (6 bases). This CDR3 is built from 16 residues. V was trimmed by 1 base and J by 4 bases, leaving 15 bases between them. From germline, CDR1 is SGHNT and CDR2 YYREEE (reference sequence).

The J gene is TRBJ1-3, the V gene TRBV9, with D perhaps matching TRBD1 (5 bases). The CDR3 sequence is 13 residues long. Germline V gene sequence: CDR1 SGDLS, CDR2 YYNGEE. Trimming removed 0 bases from V and 4 bases from J, with 5 bases in between. In DNA, the CDR3 is TGTGCCAGCAGCGTAGACAGGGGAAACACCATATATTTT. This codes for CASSVDRGNTIYF.

Note on this clone: Within the sample, other DNA sequences also encode this same CDR3. The chain is built from TRBV5-1 and TRBJ1-1, with D tentatively TRBD1 (5 bases). The CDR3 runs to 15 residues. Germline V CDR1 and CDR2: SGHRS, YFSETQ. Trimming pared 0 bases from V and 3 bases from J, leaving 12 bases between. CDR3 sequence reads: CASSLAAGRDTEAFF. CDR3 nucleotides: TGCGCCAGCAGCTTGGCGGCGGGGCGCGACACTGAAGCTTTCTTT. Supplemented by reference TRBV5-1 and TRBJ1-1, the full variable domain reads KAGVTQTPRYLIKTRGQQVTLSCSPISGHRSVSWYQQTPGQGLQFLFEYFSETQRNKGNFPGRFSGRQFSNSRSEMNVSTLELGDSALYLCASSLAAGRDTEAFFGQGTRLTVV.

This chain joins TRBV19 and TRBJ2-1, with D uncertain. V was pared by 7 bases and J by 1 base, with 11 bases between. CDR1 and CDR2 from the germline V gene are LNHDA and SQIVND (reference sequence). This CDR3 has 14 amino acids. In DNA, the CDR3 is TGTGCCAGTACTCAGGTTGGGTCCTACAATGAGCAGTTCTTC. Amino acids: CASTQVGSYNEQFF.

The chain recombines TRBV18 with TRBJ1-2; possibly TRBD1 for D (5 bases). The V end was cut by 3 bases, the J end by 3 bases, with 8 bases between. Germline V gene lookup returns CDR1 KGHSH and CDR2 LQKENI. The length of the CDR3 is 13 residues. The CDR3 DNA reads as TGTGCCAGCTCACCGGGGGAGGACTATGGCTACACCTTC. This encodes CASSPGEDYGYTF.

The sample holds a few counts of this clone. This chain uses TRBV5-6 with TRBJ1-2; maybe TRBD1 (5 bases). Germline V lookup: CDR1 SGHDT, CDR2 YYEEEE. This CDR3 comprises 13 residues. Trimming left V 7 bases short and J 4 bases short, with 14 bases between. CDR3 sequence reads: CASGGGAAYGYTF. The CDR3 coding sequence is TGTGCCAGCGGAGGAGGGGCTGCCTATGGCTACACCTTC.

V and J are TRBV5-8 and TRBJ2-1, with TRBD2 matching 7 bases. The CDR3 runs 13 residues. V dropped 2 bases and J dropped 7; count of bases not matched to a gene: 3. Germline CDR1 SGHTS, CDR2 YDEGEE. The CDR3 bases are TGTGCCAGCAGCTTTCAGCGGGGTAATGAGCAGTTCTTC. Its protein product is CASSFQRGNEQFF.

The rearrangement links TRBV5-1 to TRBJ2-1; 8 bases fit TRBD1. The V and J ends lost 6 bases and 7 bases, in that order; junction bases with no gene match: 6. Germline-derived CDR1 and CDR2 are SGHRS and YFSETQ. The CDR3 consists of 13 residues. The CDR3 region is CASNQGAENEQFF. The CDR3 nucleotides read TGCGCCAGCAACCAGGGGGCTGAGAATGAGCAGTTCTTC.

The V and J genes are TRBV3-1 (or the pseudogene TRBV3-2) and TRBJ2-5; 12 bases match TRBD2. Per the germline V gene, CDR1 is LGHDT and CDR2 is YNNKEL (reference sequence). This CDR3 comprises 21 residues. The V and J ends lost 2 bases and 5 bases, in that order; junction bases with no gene match: 21. For the CDR3, the DNA is TGTGCCAGCAGCCAATACGGTCGGAGTGGGACTAGCGGGCAGGTAGGGGAGACCCAGTACTTC. Translated: CASSQYGRSGTSGQVGETQYF.

J is TRBJ1-1 and V is TRBV5-1, with 9 bases lining up with TRBD1. Germline values: CDR1 SGHRS, CDR2 YFSETQ. V lost 1 base to trimming and J lost 1 base; unmatched junction nucleotides: 8. The CDR3 runs to 17 residues. The DNA of the CDR3 is TGCGCCAGCAGCTTGTTGTTTCCGGGACAGGGGAACACTGAAGCTTTCTTT. It specifies CASSLLFPGQGNTEAFF.

J is TRBJ1-2 and V is TRBV6-5, with TRBD1 matching 12 bases. Per the germline V gene, CDR1 is MNHEY and CDR2 is SVGAGI. The CDR3 length is 15 residues. Trimming at V came to 6 bases and at J to 4 bases, leaving 6 bases not matched to a gene. The CDR3 DNA sequence: TGTGCCAGCAGGCCCGGGACAGGGGGCGGCTATGGCTACACCTTC. Translating it yields CASRPGTGGGYGYTF.

The chain links TRBV5-1 to TRBJ2-5, with a weak D call TRBD1 (5 bases). Germline-derived CDR1 and CDR2 are SGHRS and YFSETQ. The V end lost 3 bases, the J end lost 1 base, and 10 bases lay between the germline ends. CDR3 length: 14 amino acids. The CDR3 here is CASSSTGTQETQYF. The CDR3 region has the DNA TGCGCCAGCAGCTCAACAGGCACCCAAGAGACCCAGTACTTC.

V is TRBV5-5 and J is TRBJ1-1; D perhaps matches TRBD1 (5 bases). Per germline, CDR1 SGHKS and CDR2 YYEKEE (reference sequence). The CDR3 is 15 amino acids. Trimming stripped 0 bases from V and 0 bases from J, with 9 bases between. This CDR3 is CASSLEAGLNTEAFF. Here the CDR3 DNA reads TGTGCCAGCAGCTTGGAAGCAGGGTTGAACACTGAAGCTTTCTTT.

This clone was recorded once. V gene TRBV7-2 combines with J gene TRBJ2-3; weak D call: TRBD2 (5 bases). V shed 4 bases and J shed 2 bases, with 10 bases lying between them. The CDR3 has 14 amino acids. The germline CDR1 and CDR2 sequences are SGHTA and FQGNSA. The CDR3 reads CASSSAGPTDTQYF. The DNA for the CDR3 is TGTGCCAGCAGCTCCGCGGGCCCCACAGATACGCAGTATTTT.

V gene TRBV5-1 combines with J gene TRBJ2-1; D might be TRBD2 (6 bases). The CDR3 runs 15 residues. Germline V gene lookup returns CDR1 SGHRS and CDR2 YFSETQ. Between the trimmed V and J ends, which lost 0 bases and 2 bases, there was a span of 9 bases. This CDR3 reads CASSLAASAYNEQFF. CDR3 sequence (DNA): TGCGCCAGCAGCTTGGCAGCTAGCGCCTACAATGAGCAGTTCTTC. Complete variable domain (other parts from reference TRBV5-1 and TRBJ2-1): KAGVTQTPRYLIKTRGQQVTLSCSPISGHRSVSWYQQTPGQGLQFLFEYFSETQRNKGNFPGRFSGRQFSNSRSEMNVSTLELGDSALYLCASSLAASAYNEQFFGPGTRLTVL.

The chain combines TRBV27 with TRBJ2-5; D unresolved. The V gene lost 3 bases and the J gene lost 5 bases, with 13 bases spanning the gap. CDR3 length: 14 amino acids. CDR1 and CDR2 (germline): MNHEY, SMNVEV (reference sequence). In DNA, the CDR3 is TGTGCCAGCAGTTTCTTAGGAAGGCGGGAGACCCAGTACTTC. Translated: CASSFLGRRETQYF.

V gene TRBV12-5 combines with J gene TRBJ2-5; 12 nucleotides line up with TRBD2. The germline CDR1 and CDR2 sequences are LGHNT and FRNRAP. J was trimmed by 2 bases and V by 0 bases; bases with no gene match: 10. The CDR3 totals 19 residues. The CDR3 region has the DNA TGTGCTAGTGGTTTGGTACAGGGACTAGCGGGTACTCTACAAGAGACCCAGTACTTC. Protein: CASGLVQGLAGTLQETQYF.

The chain combines TRBV14 with TRBJ2-1, with 10 nucleotides matching TRBD1. The CDR3 is 16 amino acids. The germline gives CDR1 SGHDN, CDR2 FVKESK. Trimming cost V 3 bases and J 7 bases; bases outside gene matches: 9. The CDR3 reads CASSQSPGTGENEQFF. CDR3 coding DNA: TGTGCCAGCAGCCAGAGCCCCGGGACAGGGGAAAATGAGCAGTTCTTC.

The genes are TRBV20-1 and TRBJ2-1, with 8 bases that match TRBD1. The J segment lost 7 bases and the V segment lost 3 bases, leaving 2 bases of the junction unmatched. The CDR3 has 12 residues. In germline, CDR1 is DFQATT, CDR2 SNEGSKA (reference sequence). Here the CDR3 reads CSASYRGNEQFF. CDR3 nucleotide sequence: TGCAGTGCTAGTTACAGGGGGAATGAGCAGTTCTTC.

V and J are TRBV19 and TRBJ2-7; 8 bases are shared with TRBD1. Looked up from germline, CDR1 is LNHDA and CDR2 is SQIVND (reference sequence). The CDR3 contains 15 residues. V trimming: 5 bases; J trimming: 0 bases; junction bases outside the gene matches: 6. The CDR3 region is CASSSPGQVSYEQYF. The CDR3 DNA reads TGTGCCAGTAGTTCTCCGGGACAGGTCTCCTACGAGCAGTACTTC.